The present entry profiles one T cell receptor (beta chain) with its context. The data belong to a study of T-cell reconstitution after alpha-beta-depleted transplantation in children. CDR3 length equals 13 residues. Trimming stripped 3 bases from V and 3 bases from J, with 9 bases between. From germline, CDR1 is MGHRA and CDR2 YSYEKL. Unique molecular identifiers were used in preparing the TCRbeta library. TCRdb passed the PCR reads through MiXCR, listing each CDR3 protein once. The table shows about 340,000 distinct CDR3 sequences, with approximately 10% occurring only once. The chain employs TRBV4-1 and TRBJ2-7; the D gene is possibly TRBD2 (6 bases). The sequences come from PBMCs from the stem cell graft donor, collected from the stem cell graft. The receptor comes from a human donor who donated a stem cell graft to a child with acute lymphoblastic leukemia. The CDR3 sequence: CASSHGGVYEQYF. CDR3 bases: TGCGCCAGCAGCCACGGGGGAGTCTACGAGCAGTACTTC.